This T cell receptor (beta chain) was documented in a study of CD8 T cells in Susac syndrome. Regarding the study as a whole: The TCR sequencing and HLA analysis in the study involved a relatively small number of individuals, as the study acknowledged.

Notes on this clonotype: Its target is unknown.

The germline V gene encodes CDR1 DFQATT and CDR2 SNEGSKA (reference sequence). The CDR3 contains 13 residues. The V end lost 5 bases, the J end lost 8 bases, and 16 bases lay between the germline ends. When the RNA was reverse transcribed, random hexamers were used with an input of about 0.5 to 1 ug. MiXCR, run by TCRdb on the immunoSEQ multiplex PCR reads, gives a single entry per CDR3 protein. The sample lists around 150,000 distinct CDR3 sequences, roughly 95% occurring once. The receptor was derived from a human donor with multiple sclerosis. Sequencing was done on a sample of CD4+ T cells from PBMCs. The rearrangement links TRBV20-1 to TRBJ2-1, with D possibly being TRBD1 (5 bases). In DNA form, the CDR3 reads TGCAGTGCTGGTGGGGCCCTGCAGGATGAGCAGTTCTTC. It specifies CSAGGALQDEQFF.